Below, 17 T cell receptor beta chains from the same sample are listed, as sequenced in a study of early T cells in non-severe SARS-CoV-2 infection. TCRdb reprocessed the 5' RACE reads via MiXCR and lists one record per CDR3 protein. The sample lists 55,000 to 75,000 distinct CDR3 sequences; about 8% were seen once. Material: whole blood. The receptors here all came from an adult who was a healthcare worker with PCR-confirmed SARS-CoV-2 infection or an uninfected control (not recorded which).

This clonotype was seen more than once but under ten times. The chain links TRBV21-1 to TRBJ2-5; no DNA check was done on the table's D call, TRBD2. TRBV21-1 is reported as a pseudogene. The CDR3 covers 13 residues. The CDR3 is CARGAGTQETQYF. CDR3 DNA: TGTGCCAGGGGAGCGGGTACCCAAGAGACCCAGTACTTC.

In its sample, this clonotype was seen many times. The chain carries TRBV28 and TRBJ2-3, with TRBD2 matching over 7 bases. The CDR3 length is 12 residues. V was pared by 8 bases and J by 2 bases, with 1 base of the junction left unmatched. Germline CDR1 reads MDHEN; CDR2 reads SYDVKM. The CDR3 DNA is TGTGCCAGCGGGAGGGTCACAGATACGCAGTATTTT. Its protein is CASGRVTDTQYF. Full variable domain (missing parts from reference TRBV28 and TRBJ2-3): DVKVTQSSRYLVKRTGEKVFLECVQDMDHENMFWYRQDPGLGLRLIYFSYDVKMKEKGDIPEGYSVSREKKERFSLILESASTNQTSMYLCASGRVTDTQYFGPGTRLTVL.

This chain links TRBV3-1 with TRBJ2-1; D unclear. Germline V CDR1 and CDR2: LGHDT, YNNKEL (reference sequence). The CDR3 runs to 13 residues. The ends were cut back, 4 bases at V and 10 bases at J, with 14 bases in the middle. CDR3: CASSRAALSEQFF. CDR3 nucleotides: TGTGCCAGCAGCCGGGCAGCCCTTTCCGAGCAGTTCTTC.

This chain uses TRBV7-6 with TRBJ2-1; D assignment may be TRBD1 or TRBD2 (6 bases each). Germline V gene sequence: CDR1 SGHVS, CDR2 FNYEAQ. This CDR3 has 14 amino acids. With 1 base removed from V and 8 bases from J, the gap between germline ends came to 12 bases. The CDR3 loop reads CASSLGGGSHEQFF. CDR3 nucleotide sequence: TGTGCCAGCAGCTTAGGAGGGGGGAGCCATGAGCAGTTCTTC.

This clonotype was found many times. The CDR3 region has the DNA TGCAGCGCGACAGGGGGCATGAACACTGAAGCTTTCTTT. It translates to CSATGGMNTEAFF. The chain links TRBV29-1 to TRBJ1-1, with 10 positions matching TRBD1. Germline values: CDR1 SQVTM, CDR2 ANQGSEA. The CDR3 has 13 amino acids. V lost 7 bases, J lost 0 bases, and 2 bases stayed unmatched. The complete variable domain, with remaining parts taken from reference TRBV29-1 and TRBJ1-1, reads SAVISQKPSRDICQRGTSLTIQCQVDSQVTMMFWYRQQPGQSLTLIATANQGSEATYESGFVIDKFPISRPNLTFSTLTVSNMSPEDSSIYLCSATGGMNTEAFFGQGTRLTVV.

In this sample, this clonotype turned up a few times. The V call is TRBV7-9, the J call TRBJ2-3; D ambiguous. This CDR3 comprises 16 residues. V lost 5 bases and J 3 bases, leaving 18 bases between the germline ends. CDR1 and CDR2 from the germline V gene are SEHNR and FQNEAQ (reference sequence). CDR3 nucleotides: TGTGCCAGCAGCCCTCTCCACCACTTACGGACAGATACGCAGTATTTT. It translates to CASSPLHHLRTDTQYF.

This clonotype was observed many times. The chain has TRBV18 and TRBJ2-1, with D perhaps TRBD2 (5 bases). V was pared by 3 bases and J by 5 bases, with 14 bases between. The CDR3 loop spans 15 amino acids. CDR1 KGHSH and CDR2 LQKENI come from the germline V gene. The CDR3 DNA reads as TGTGCCAGCTCACCTCTTTTCGGGCGGGACAATGAGCAGTTCTTC. Translated: CASSPLFGRDNEQFF.

The chain couples TRBV28 to TRBJ2-1, with 8 nucleotides matching TRBD2. Germline lookup yields CDR1 MDHEN and CDR2 SYDVKM. V trimming: 4 bases; J trimming: 13 bases; junction bases outside the gene matches: 12. The CDR3 sequence is 14 residues long. CDR3 protein: CASSSTRTSLEQFF. DNA of the CDR3: TGTGCCAGCAGTTCCACCCGGACTAGCCTTGAACAGTTCTTC. Combining the CDR3 with reference TRBV28 and TRBJ2-1 gives the whole variable domain DVKVTQSSRYLVKRTGEKVFLECVQDMDHENMFWYRQDPGLGLRLIYFSYDVKMKEKGDIPEGYSVSREKKERFSLILESASTNQTSMYLCASSSTRTSLEQFFGPGTRLTVL.

This clonotype was found many times. This chain joins TRBV28 and TRBJ2-7, with unresolved D. V was clipped by 5 bases and J by 3 bases, with 14 bases between them. This CDR3 is built from 14 residues. Looked up from germline, CDR1 is MDHEN and CDR2 is SYDVKM. The CDR3 loop is CASSLLRHFYEQYF. In DNA, the CDR3 is TGTGCCAGCAGTCTGCTCCGACATTTCTACGAGCAGTACTTC.

The chain is built from TRBV6-2 or TRBV6-3 and TRBJ2-7; weak D call: TRBD2 (6 bases). In germline, CDR1 is MNHEY, CDR2 SVGEGT. The CDR3 loop spans 14 amino acids. V lost 4 bases to trimming and J lost 2 bases, with 12 bases between them. The CDR3: CASSWDSGPYEQYF. In DNA form, the CDR3 reads TGTGCCAGCAGTTGGGACTCGGGCCCCTACGAGCAGTACTTC.

V is TRBV6-2 or TRBV6-3 and J is TRBJ2-1; no clear D gene. CDR1 is MNHEY and CDR2 is SVGEGT in the germline V gene. The V end was cut by 2 bases, the J end by 10 bases, with 9 bases between. The CDR3 sequence is 12 residues long. The DNA for the CDR3 is TGTGCCAGCAGTTACGGGATCCCAGAGCAGTTCTTC. The encoded protein is CASSYGIPEQFF.

This clonotype was found many times. The chain recombines TRBV7-9 with TRBJ1-2; D remains unclear. The V and J ends lost 0 bases and 2 bases respectively, with 7 bases between them. The CDR3 is 14 amino acids. Germline-derived CDR1 and CDR2 are SEHNR and FQNEAQ (reference sequence). In DNA, the CDR3 is TGTGCCAGCAGCTTAGCGTGGTCCAACTATGGCTACACCTTC. Translated, it gives CASSLAWSNYGYTF.

This clonotype has a count of ten or more. J is TRBJ2-7 and V is TRBV4-2; D may match TRBD1 or TRBD2 (5 bases each). V lost 0 bases, J lost 0 bases, and 18 bases lay in between. The CDR3 has 18 residues. Germline V gene data show CDR1 as LGHNA and CDR2 as YNFKEQ. The CDR3 spells CASSQDLGVGPSSYEQYF. In DNA, the CDR3 is TGTGCCAGCAGCCAAGATCTGGGGGTCGGGCCAAGCTCCTACGAGCAGTACTTC.

This clonotype was observed a handful of times. This chain joins TRBV11-2 and TRBJ1-4, with D maybe TRBD1 (6 bases). Trimming pared 5 bases from V and 4 bases from J, leaving 14 bases between. The CDR3 length is 15 residues. The germline V gene encodes CDR1 SGHAT and CDR2 FQNNGV. In DNA form, the CDR3 reads TGTGCCAGCAGCGGCATAAGGGGGAGTAATGAAAAACTGTTTTTT. Encoded protein: CASSGIRGSNEKLFF.

This clonotype has at least ten counts. The gene calls are TRBV7-6 and TRBJ2-1; 12 positions match TRBD2. The CDR3 length is 15 residues. V gave up 1 base and J gave up 14 bases; unmatched junction bases: 9. Per germline, CDR1 SGHVS and CDR2 FNYEAQ. CDR3 sequence (DNA): TGTGCCAGCAGCTTAGATCCTAGCGGGAGGGGAGGGGAGTTCTTC. Its translation: CASSLDPSGRGGEFF.

This chain connects TRBV4-1 to TRBJ2-6; no reliable D call. Trimming took off 1 base at V and 0 bases at J, with 16 bases between the two ends. Germline V CDR1 and CDR2: MGHRA, YSYEKL. The length of the CDR3 is 19 residues. CDR3 DNA sequence: TGCGCCAGCAGCCAAGCCCTCTCCGTGTCCGGCTCTGGGGCCAACGTCCTGACTTTC. This codes for CASSQALSVSGSGANVLTF.

This clonotype was detected ten times or more. This chain links TRBV11-2 with TRBJ2-2; D unclear. The V gene's germline CDR1 is SGHAT and CDR2 FQNNGV. CDR3 length: 12 amino acids. The V end lost 4 bases, the J end lost 6 bases, and 6 bases lay between the germline ends. The CDR3 DNA follows: TGTGCCAGCAGCTCAGCACCCGGGGAGCTGTTTTTT. It is translated as CASSSAPGELFF.